This passage covers 23 T cell receptor beta chains from one sample sequenced in a study of control samples from healthy donors and cancer patients. Profiled with immunoSEQ multiplex PCR; TCRdb holds only in-frame clones, not every one. Of 130,000 to 150,000 clones in the sample, roughly 89% were seen once. Sequencing was done on a sample of blood. Receptor source: a man younger than 45 in good health.

In this sample, this clone turned up a few times. This chain uses TRBV7-9 with TRBJ2-4, with 7 positions matching TRBD2. CDR3 length: 14 residues. Trimming cost V 5 bases and J 9 bases; bases outside gene matches: 10. Germline assignment: CDR1 SEHNR and CDR2 FQNEAQ (reference sequence). CDR3: CASSPTSPRGIQYF. The DNA of the CDR3 is TGTGCCAGCAGCCCGACTAGCCCTCGAGGCATTCAGTACTTC.

This chain links TRBV7-2 with TRBJ2-7; D is ambiguous. The CDR3 runs to 15 residues. Germline CDR1 and CDR2: SGHTA and FQGNSA. V was cut by 3 bases and J by 4 bases, with 16 bases left in between. CDR3 sequence reads: CASSFRYGVIYEQYF. Written as DNA, the CDR3 is TGTGCCAGCAGCTTCCGTTATGGGGTTATTTACGAGCAGTACTTC.

This chain joins TRBV6-5 and TRBJ2-3; perhaps TRBD1 as D (5 bases). The CDR3 loop spans 13 amino acids. Deletions cut 0 bases from V and 6 bases from J, with 7 bases between. Germline CDR1 MNHEY, CDR2 SVGAGI. Here the CDR3 DNA reads TGTGCCAGCAGTTACTCCCACAGGGATACGCAGTATTTT. Protein: CASSYSHRDTQYF.

This chain joins TRBV4-1 and TRBJ2-1, with D maybe TRBD2 (6 bases). V lost 0 bases and J lost 1, with 10 bases in between. The CDR3 is made up of 16 amino acids. Germline CDR1 is MGHRA and CDR2 is YSYEKL. CDR3 in amino acids: CASSQEPGASYNEQFF. The CDR3 DNA follows: TGCGCCAGCAGCCAAGAGCCGGGAGCGTCCTACAATGAGCAGTTCTTC.

The sample holds a few counts of this clone. V is TRBV30 and J is TRBJ2-1, with D unresolved. This CDR3 comprises 12 residues. The V end was cut by 2 bases, the J end by 4 bases, with 6 bases between. The germline gives CDR1 GTSNPN, CDR2 SVGIG (reference sequence). The CDR3 bases are TGTGCCTGGAGTAGGGATTACAATGAGCAGTTCTTC. Its protein product is CAWSRDYNEQFF.

The chain uses TRBV11-2 and TRBJ2-7; 7 bases align to TRBD1. In germline, CDR1 is SGHAT, CDR2 FQNNGV. Trimming cost V 6 bases and J 3 bases; bases outside gene matches: 8. This CDR3 is built from 14 residues. CDR3: CASRFPGQNYEQYF. CDR3 DNA: TGTGCCAGCAGATTCCCGGGACAGAACTACGAGCAGTACTTC.

The chain joins TRBV7-3 to TRBJ2-1; D ambiguous. CDR3 size: 16 residues. CDR1 SGHTA and CDR2 FQGTGA come from the germline V gene. V dropped 1 base and J dropped 2 bases, with 12 bases sitting between them. This CDR3 reads CASSLMPRPPYNEQFF. For the CDR3, the DNA is TGTGCCAGCAGCTTAATGCCGCGACCCCCCTACAATGAGCAGTTCTTC. Full variable domain (remainder filled in from reference TRBV7-3 and TRBJ2-1): GAGVSQTPSNKVTEKGKYVELRCDPISGHTALYWYRQSLGQGPEFLIYFQGTGAADDSGLPNDRFFAVRPEGSVSTLKIQRTERGDSAVYLCASSLMPRPPYNEQFFGPGTRLTVL.

The rearrangement joins TRBV18 to TRBJ1-1, with 9 bases that match TRBD1. The CDR3 has 15 amino acids. In germline, CDR1 is KGHSH, CDR2 LQKENI. V was pared by 6 bases and J by 5 bases, with 10 bases of the junction left unmatched. This CDR3 is CASSASTGGRTEAFF. In DNA form, the CDR3 reads TGTGCCAGCTCCGCGTCGACAGGGGGGAGAACTGAAGCTTTCTTT. Looking up the rest from reference TRBV18 and TRBJ1-1 gives the full variable domain: NAGVMQNPRHLVRRRGQEARLRCSPMKGHSHVYWYRQLPEEGLKFMVYLQKENIIDESGMPKERFSAEFPKEGPSILRIQQVVRGDSAAYFCASSASTGGRTEAFFGQGTRLTVV.

The rearrangement links TRBV7-6 to TRBJ2-3; D is undetermined. The CDR3 consists of 13 residues. Trimming shortened V by 5 bases and J by 3 bases, and 9 bases separated the two germline ends. Germline V lookup: CDR1 SGHVS, CDR2 FNYEAQ. Here the CDR3 DNA reads TGTGCCAGCAGCCAAGCGATGACAGATACGCAGTATTTT. It yields the protein CASSQAMTDTQYF.

The rearrangement uses TRBV5-1 and TRBJ1-1; D may be TRBD1 (6 bases). Trimming cost V 6 bases and J 8 bases, with 20 bases left between them. Per germline, CDR1 SGHRS and CDR2 YFSETQ. This CDR3 is built from 14 residues. CDR3 sequence reads: CASTLGGRQYEAFF. The DNA for the CDR3 is TGCGCCAGCACCCTGGGGGGCAGGCAATACGAAGCTTTCTTT.

The J gene is TRBJ1-2, the V gene TRBV27, with D possibly matching TRBD1 (6 bases). V lost 0 bases and J 4 bases, leaving 12 bases between the germline ends. The CDR3 spans 15 residues. Germline-derived CDR1 and CDR2 are MNHEY and SMNVEV (reference sequence). CDR3 residues: CASSLSVGGSYGYTF. Written as DNA, the CDR3 is TGTGCCAGCAGTTTATCTGTGGGGGGCAGCTATGGCTACACCTTC.

The chain joins TRBV4-3 to TRBJ1-4, with D possibly matching TRBD1 (5 bases). Trimming took 2 bases from V and 6 from J, leaving 16 bases between them. Per the germline V gene, CDR1 is LGHNA and CDR2 is YSLEER. This CDR3 is built from 16 residues. CDR3 sequence: CASSQKEGVYDEKLFF. CDR3 DNA sequence: TGCGCCAGCAGCCAAAAAGAAGGGGTATACGATGAAAAACTGTTTTTT.

In its sample, this clone was seen once. The gene calls are TRBV27 and TRBJ2-7, with D unresolved. V shed 8 bases and J shed 6 bases, with 17 bases lying between them. CDR1 and CDR2 from the germline V gene are MNHEY and SMNVEV (reference sequence). This CDR3 is 13 amino acids long. CDR3 residues: CASSRTALSEQYF. CDR3 sequence (DNA): TGTGCCAGCTCTCGAACGGCGCTATCCGAGCAGTACTTC.

The chain uses TRBV6-6 and TRBJ2-7; D is perhaps TRBD1 (6 bases). CDR3 length: 13 residues. Germline CDR1 and CDR2: MNHNY and SVGAGI (reference sequence). The ends were cut back, 6 bases at V and 3 bases at J, with 12 bases in the middle. The CDR3, as DNA: TGTGCCAGCAGCCGGGACATCTACTACGAGCAGTACTTC. It specifies CASSRDIYYEQYF.

The rearrangement joins TRBV7-5 to TRBJ1-2. TRBV7-5 corresponds to a pseudogene. This CDR3 region has 11 residues. The CDR3 spells CARSAGRGYTF. As DNA, the CDR3 is TGTGCCAGAAGCGCAGGGAGAGGCTACACCTTC.

The V gene is TRBV3-1 (or the pseudogene TRBV3-2), the J gene TRBJ2-1; tentatively, D is TRBD2 (5 bases). Germline assignment: CDR1 LGHDT and CDR2 YNNKEL (reference sequence). This CDR3 is 15 amino acids long. Trimming took 4 bases from V and 0 from J, leaving 10 bases between them. The CDR3 loop is CASSRVGNSYNEQFF. CDR3 in DNA: TGTGCCAGCAGCCGGGTCGGGAACTCCTACAATGAGCAGTTCTTC.

This clone was observed a few times. V and J are TRBV5-4 and TRBJ2-7, with D hard to call. This CDR3 has 12 amino acids. Germline CDR1 reads SGHNT; CDR2 reads YYREEE (reference sequence). Trimming pared 4 bases from V and 6 bases from J, leaving 11 bases between. CDR3 coding DNA: TGTGCCAGCAGCGGTCAGTGGGGCGAGCAGTACTTC. Amino acid sequence: CASSGQWGEQYF. The entire variable domain, with the rest obtained from reference TRBV5-4 and TRBJ2-7, is as follows: ETGVTQSPTHLIKTRGQQVTLRCSSQSGHNTVSWYQQALGQGPQFIFQYYREEENGRGNFPPRFSGLQFPNYSSELNVNALELDDSALYLCASSGQWGEQYFGPGTRLTVT.

The genes are TRBV5-6 and TRBJ2-7; no firm D call. V dropped 6 bases and J dropped 1 base, with 14 bases sitting between them. CDR1 is SGHDT, CDR2 YYEEEE, per germline. The CDR3 extends over 14 amino acids. The CDR3 bases are TGTGCCAGCACCTCCCCAAGGTTTTCCTACGAGCAGTACTTC. Translated, it gives CASTSPRFSYEQYF.

The chain is built from TRBV5-1 and TRBJ1-6; D ambiguous. CDR1 is SGHRS, CDR2 YFSETQ, per germline. Trimming took 0 bases from V and 8 from J, leaving 9 bases between them. The CDR3 covers 14 residues. CDR3 region: CASSLAGIDSPLHF. The CDR3 bases are TGCGCCAGCAGCTTGGCCGGCATCGATTCACCCCTCCACTTT.

With regard to this clone: Other DNA variants within this sample encode the same CDR3. This chain joins TRBV6-2 or TRBV6-3 and TRBJ2-7; tentative D call: TRBD1 (5 bases). CDR3 length: 14 amino acids. Germline V CDR1 and CDR2: MNHEY, SVGEGT. V was clipped by 3 bases and J by 2 bases, with 11 bases between them. The CDR3 reads CASSYRQNPYEQYF. CDR3 nucleotide sequence: TGTGCCAGCAGTTATCGACAGAACCCCTACGAGCAGTACTTC.

This clone was recorded only once. The chain is built from TRBV7-8 and TRBJ1-3, with unresolved D. The V gene lost 0 bases and the J gene lost 0 bases, with 12 bases spanning the gap. The CDR3 runs 17 residues. CDR1 and CDR2 from the germline V gene are SGHVS and FQNEAQ. Here the CDR3 DNA reads TGTGCCAGCAGCTTAGCGCTAAAAGAGAGCTCTGGAAACACCATATATTTT. It translates to CASSLALKESSGNTIYF.

CDR3 coding DNA: TGTGCCAGCAGGACATCTTGGGACAAGGGCAACATTCAGTACTTC. Its protein is CASRTSWDKGNIQYF. The chain combines TRBV6-5 with TRBJ2-4, with TRBD1 as a possible D gene (6 bases). This CDR3 is 15 amino acids long. Germline CDR1 and CDR2: MNHEY and SVGAGI. The V end lost 6 bases, the J end lost 7 bases, and 19 bases lay between the germline ends.

The V and J genes are TRBV15 and TRBJ2-7, with 14 bases matching TRBD2. V was clipped by 0 bases and J by 5 bases; unmatched bases: 15. Per the germline V gene, CDR1 is LNHNV and CDR2 is YYDKDF (reference sequence). The CDR3 spans 20 residues. The CDR3 DNA follows: TGTGCCACCAGCAGAGACCGCCGGTCGGGGACTAGCGGGAGCCTCGACGAGCAGTACTTC. Translating it yields CATSRDRRSGTSGSLDEQYF.